This is a list of T cell receptor beta chains from one sample in a study of CD8 T cells in Susac syndrome. TCRdb re-called the immunoSEQ multiplex PCR reads through MiXCR, storing one row per CDR3 protein. Of 250,000 to 300,000 distinct CDR3 sequences in the sample, over 75% were seen once. Sequenced: CD8+ T cells from PBMCs. Receptor source: a human donor with multiple sclerosis. CDR3s include the opening cysteine and the closing phenylalanine or tryptophan. The order of the fields is V gene, J gene, D gene, CDR3 protein, CDR3 DNA. D genes are given only for firm matches.

v_gene: TRBV19; j_gene: TRBJ1-2; d_gene: .; CDR3aa: CASSIDEPGLYGYTF; CDR3nt: TGTGCCAGTAGTATAGATGAACCTGGCCTCTATGGCTACACCTTC
v_gene: TRBV27; j_gene: TRBJ1-2; d_gene: .; CDR3aa: CASSSRQSANYGYTF; CDR3nt: TGTGCCAGCAGTTCTCGACAATCAGCTAACTATGGCTACACCTTC
v_gene: TRBV29-1; j_gene: TRBJ2-1; d_gene: .; CDR3aa: CSVEEAGIENEQFF; CDR3nt: TGCAGCGTTGAGGAGGCTGGCATTGAGAATGAGCAGTTCTTC
v_gene: TRBV19; j_gene: TRBJ2-7; d_gene: .; CDR3aa: CASSRAPSYEQYF; CDR3nt: TGTGCCAGTAGTCGGGCTCCCTCCTACGAGCAGTACTTC
v_gene: TRBV4-3; j_gene: TRBJ2-1; d_gene: TRBD2; CDR3aa: CASSQETSGRTYNEQFF; CDR3nt: TGCGCCAGCAGCCAAGAAACTAGCGGGCGTACCTACAATGAGCAGTTCTTC
v_gene: TRBV14; j_gene: TRBJ2-7; d_gene: .; CDR3aa: CASSQDWSHEQYF; CDR3nt: TGTGCCAGCAGCCAAGATTGGTCCCACGAGCAGTACTTC
v_gene: TRBV4-1; j_gene: TRBJ2-7; d_gene: TRBD2; CDR3aa: CASSQRVSGRAADEQYF; CDR3nt: TGCGCCAGCAGCCAAAGGGTGAGCGGGAGGGCCGCCGACGAGCAGTACTTC
v_gene: TRBV7-9; j_gene: TRBJ2-3; d_gene: TRBD2; CDR3aa: CASSLEPLSGISQYF; CDR3nt: TGTGCCAGCAGCTTAGAACCCCTTAGCGGGATATCGCAGTATTTT
v_gene: TRBV11-1; j_gene: TRBJ2-1; d_gene: TRBD2; CDR3aa: CASSLYPSSGSSSSYNEQFF; CDR3nt: TGTGCCAGCAGCTTATACCCCTCTAGCGGGAGCTCCAGCTCCTACAATGAGCAGTTCTTC
v_gene: TRBV6-2/TRBV6-3; j_gene: TRBJ1-2; d_gene: .; CDR3aa: CASSYFGTSFGYTF; CDR3nt: TGTGCCAGCAGTTACTTCGGGACTTCGTTCGGCTACACCTTC